The clone carrying this T cell receptor beta chain appeared a single time. What it binds is not known. Second-dose intervals of approximately 4 or approximately 12 weeks were pooled. This record comes from a study of T cell responses to AZD1222 COVID-19 vaccine. Findings and limits, study-wide: It was only after the peak T cell response that any repertoires were sampled.

Clones were sequenced by immunoSEQ multiplex PCR, and TCRdb holds only the in-frame ones, with some missing. Of some 120,000 clones listed, around 85% are singletons. This clonotype originated in an adult who received the AZD1222 COVID-19 vaccine. The material was peripheral blood, obtained 28 days after the second AZD1222 dose.

The CDR3 spells CASSDRGPGNTQYF. CDR3 nucleotides: TGTGCCAGCAGTGATAGGGGGCCTGGGAATACGCAGTATTTT. The V call is TRBV6-1, the J call TRBJ2-3, with 7 bases that match TRBD1. CDR1 and CDR2 (germline): MNHNS, SASEGT. Trimming at V came to 3 bases and at J to 7 bases, leaving 7 bases not matched to a gene. The CDR3 covers 14 residues.